The 8 T cell receptor beta chains given below trace back to one sample, sequenced in a study of early T cells in non-severe SARS-CoV-2 infection. TCRdb re-called the 5' RACE reads through MiXCR, storing one row per CDR3 protein. The profile covers tens of thousands of distinct CDR3 sequences, with roughly 14% appearing a single time and just under 0.6% taken by the ten largest. The sample comprised whole blood. Receptors originate from an adult who was a healthcare worker with PCR-confirmed SARS-CoV-2 infection or an uninfected control (not recorded which).

This clonotype was seen only a few times. The V call is TRBV28, the J call TRBJ2-7; 8 bases map to TRBD1. Germline CDR1 MDHEN, CDR2 SYDVKM. After removal of 6 bases from V and 9 bases from J, the junction contained 10 bases not matched to a gene. This CDR3 comprises 13 residues. The DNA of the CDR3 is TGTGCCAGCAGCCCTACAGGGGGAAAATGGCAGTACGTC. Its protein is CASSPTGGKWQYV.

This clonotype turned up a few times. The chain recombines TRBV11-2 with TRBJ2-2, with D perhaps TRBD2 (5 bases). The V end lost 1 base, the J end lost 6 bases, and 6 bases lay between the germline ends. CDR1 is SGHAT and CDR2 is FQNNGV in the germline V gene. The CDR3 sequence is 13 residues long. As DNA, the CDR3 is TGTGCCAGCAGCTTAGGGCGGGCCGGGGAGCTGTTTTTT. This encodes CASSLGRAGELFF. The full variable domain, in which reference TRBV11-2 and TRBJ2-2 provide the parts outside the CDR3, is EAGVAQSPRYKIIEKRQSVAFWCNPISGHATLYWYQQILGQGPKLLIQFQNNGVVDDSQLPKDRFSAERLKGVDSTLKIQPAKLEDSAVYLCASSLGRAGELFFGEGSRLTVL.

This clonotype was detected many times. V is TRBV3-1 and J is TRBJ2-5; D not certain. V lost 1 base, J lost 7 bases, and 7 bases lay in between. CDR1 is LGHDT and CDR2 is YNNKEL in the germline V gene (reference sequence). The CDR3 is 12 amino acids. Written as DNA, the CDR3 is TGTGCCAGCAGCCAAGTCCTTGGGACCCAGTACTTC. This translates into CASSQVLGTQYF.

This clonotype appeared many times. The chain uses TRBV3-1 and TRBJ1-2; no clear D gene. Germline V gives CDR1 LGHDT, CDR2 YNNKEL (reference sequence). The CDR3 sequence is 14 residues long. With 4 bases removed from V and 0 bases from J, the gap between germline ends came to 9 bases. The CDR3 sequence: CASSPMSSNYGYTF. The CDR3 nucleotides are TGTGCCAGCAGCCCCATGTCGTCTAACTATGGCTACACCTTC.

This clonotype was picked up a small number of times. The chain has TRBV6-1 and TRBJ2-5, with a weak D call TRBD2 (5 bases). The CDR3 covers 17 residues. The germline V and J ends were trimmed by 8 bases and 5 bases, with 27 bases remaining between them. CDR1 MNHNS and CDR2 SASEGT come from the germline V gene. CDR3 DNA sequence: TGTGCCAGCCGCGAAATGGGAGTTCAAATCACGTCTGAGACCCAGTACTTC. Amino acids: CASREMGVQITSETQYF.

V is TRBV5-8 and J is TRBJ2-7, with a weak D call TRBD2 (7 bases). The CDR3 runs 15 residues. In germline, CDR1 is SGHTS, CDR2 YDEGEE. V shed 3 bases and J shed 3 bases, with 16 bases lying between them. The CDR3 is CASSWRGGGNYEQYV. The CDR3 region has the DNA TGTGCCAGCAGCTGGAGGGGAGGGGGAAACTACGAGCAGTACGTC.

The chain combines TRBV5-8 with TRBJ2-6; 8 bases are shared with TRBD1. This CDR3 contains 16 residues. V lost 3 bases to trimming and J lost 4 bases; unmatched junction nucleotides: 6. Germline V gene data show CDR1 as SGHTS and CDR2 as YDEGEE. This CDR3 is CASSSGQGSGANVLTF. CDR3 nucleotide sequence: TGTGCCAGCAGCTCAGGACAGGGCTCAGGGGCCAACGTCCTGACTTTC.

The chain employs TRBV12-3 or TRBV12-4 and TRBJ1-1; D is unclear. This CDR3 is 12 amino acids long. V was cut by 7 bases and J by 1 base, with 7 bases left in between. The CDR3 sequence: CASTPQNTEAFF. Written as DNA, the CDR3 is TGTGCCAGCACACCACAGAACACTGAAGCTTTCTTT.